A selection of T cell receptor beta chains follows, all from one sample in a study of T cells in localized non-small cell lung cancer. Method: immunoSEQ multiplex PCR; TCRdb's copy keeps in-frame clones and lacks some. Counted here are roughly 3,000 clones, less than 30% occurring once; the ten biggest clones make up approximately 9.5%. The sequences come from normal lung tissue next to the tumor, collected before any cancer treatment. Receptor source: a woman aged 40 to 75 with stage I lung adenocarcinoma. Each CDR3 is given with its conserved first and last residue. The D gene is left open where the match is weak. Rows give clone size only sometimes, using once, few, many, or a class for an expanded clone.

TRBD1	.	TRBV6-8	TRBJ1-2	CASILGQGQGAGGYTF	TGTGCCAGCATCCTTGGACAAGGACAGGGGGCTGGTGGCTACACCTTC
.	few	TRBV9	TRBJ2-2	CASSVEGGELFF	TGTGCCAGCAGCGTAGAAGGCGGGGAGCTGTTTTTT
.	.	TRBV15	TRBJ2-7	CATSRAGRLAEQYF	TGTGCCACCAGCAGAGCAGGACGGCTAGCGGAGCAGTACTTC
.	many	TRBV11-3	TRBJ2-1	CASSLRRDSYNEQFF	TGTGCCAGCAGCCTCCGACGGGACTCCTACAATGAGCAGTTCTTC
TRBD1	few	TRBV6-8	TRBJ2-1	CATYRQGVENEQFF	TGTGCCACCTACCGACAGGGTGTGGAGAATGAGCAGTTCTTC
TRBD1	few	TRBV11-3	TRBJ1-1	CASSLGDMGQGEAFF	TGTGCCAGCAGCTTAGGGGATATGGGACAGGGTGAAGCTTTCTTT
TRBD2	.	TRBV11-3	TRBJ2-1	CASSLTWTSGGVVEQFF	TGTGCCAGCAGCTTAACCTGGACTAGCGGGGGGGTAGTCGAGCAGTTCTTC
.	few	TRBV6-8	TRBJ1-3	CASISVRGSGNTIYF	TGTGCCAGCATTTCGGTCAGGGGCTCGGGAAACACCATATATTTT
TRBD1	.	TRBV11-3	TRBJ2-1	CASSPRNDRVGNEQFF	TGTGCCAGCAGTCCACGAAACGACAGGGTAGGGAATGAGCAGTTCTTC
.	.	TRBV6-8	TRBJ2-5	CASIGPLRQETQYF	TGTGCCAGCATCGGTCCGCTCAGACAAGAGACCCAGTACTTC